This note documents a single T cell receptor (beta chain) sequence. This record comes from a study of OX40 agonist ivuxolimab in advanced cancers. Study summary: Those enrolled were around 87% male, with a mean age of about 66 years and ages from roughly 23 to 80. Therapy given before enrollment (anti-PD-1, anti-PD-L1 or anti-CTLA-4) was allowed, and under 45% had some.

Profiled with immunoSEQ multiplex PCR; TCRdb holds only in-frame clones, not every one. The sample contains about 49,000 clones, around 94% of which appear only once. Germline loops: CDR1 MDHEN, CDR2 SYDVKM. V was clipped by 2 bases and J by 0 bases, with 7 bases between them. The length of the CDR3 is 14 residues. The source is an adult with an advanced solid tumor such as melanoma, head and neck, liver or kidney cancer. The sample here was CD4+ or CD8+ T cells sorted from blood, taken in a trial of the OX40 agonist ivuxolimab. The J gene is TRBJ1-1, the V gene TRBV28; D is undetermined. The CDR3 spells CASSLTHLNTEAFF. The CDR3 DNA reads TGTGCCAGCAGTTTAACCCATCTGAACACTGAAGCTTTCTTT.